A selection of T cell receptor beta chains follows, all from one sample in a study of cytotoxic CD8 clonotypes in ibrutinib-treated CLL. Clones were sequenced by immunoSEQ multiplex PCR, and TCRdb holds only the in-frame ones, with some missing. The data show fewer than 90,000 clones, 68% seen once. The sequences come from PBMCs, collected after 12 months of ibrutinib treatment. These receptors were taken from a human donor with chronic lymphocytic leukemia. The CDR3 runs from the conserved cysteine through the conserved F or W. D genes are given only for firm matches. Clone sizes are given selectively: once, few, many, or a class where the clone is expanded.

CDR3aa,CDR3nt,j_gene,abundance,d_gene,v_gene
CASSQGTGSTEAFF,TGTGCCAGCAGCCAAGGGACAGGGAGCACTGAAGCTTTCTTT,TRBJ1-1,-,TRBD1,TRBV4-2
CAISDLGLNQPQHF,TGTGCCATCAGTGACTTAGGTTTGAATCAGCCCCAGCATTTT,TRBJ1-5,-,-,TRBV10-3
CASSFYWGTNTEAFF,TGTGCCAGCAGCTTTTATTGGGGGACGAACACTGAAGCTTTCTTT,TRBJ1-1,-,-,TRBV11-2
CASSLTYEQYF,TGTGCCAGCAGCCTAACCTACGAGCAGTACTTC,TRBJ2-7,-,-,TRBV28
CATSRERGLGRDTEAFF,TGTGCCACCAGCAGAGAAAGGGGGTTGGGGAGGGACACTGAAGCTTTCTTT,TRBJ1-1,-,-,TRBV15
CASSLLTSGGGTDTQYF,TGCGCCAGCAGCTTGTTAACTAGCGGGGGAGGCACAGATACGCAGTATTTT,TRBJ2-3,once,TRBD2,TRBV5-1
CASSFNSGGEKLFF,TGTGCCAGCAGCTTTAATTCGGGAGGTGAAAAACTGTTTTTT,TRBJ1-4,-,-,TRBV7-2
CASYGRASEQFF,TGTGCTAGCTACGGGAGAGCGTCTGAGCAGTTCTTC,TRBJ2-1,-,-,TRBV7-2
CASSQARGQYEQYF,TGCGCCAGCAGCCAAGCCCGCGGGCAGTACGAGCAGTACTTC,TRBJ2-7,-,-,TRBV4-1
CASSLAVNYGYTF,TGTGCCAGCAGCTTAGCAGTTAACTATGGCTACACCTTC,TRBJ1-2,-,-,TRBV7-8
CASSQAGLNTGELFF,TGCGCCAGCAGCCAAGCGGGACTGAACACCGGGGAGCTGTTTTTT,TRBJ2-2,-,-,TRBV4-3
CASGTGGLDSPLHF,TGTGCTAGTGGCACAGGGGGCTTGGATTCACCCCTCCACTTT,TRBJ1-6,-,TRBD1,TRBV12-5
CASSDERGKSGTEAFF,TGTGCCAGCAGTGACGAGCGAGGGAAATCGGGCACTGAAGCTTTCTTT,TRBJ1-1,once,-,TRBV25-1
CAGKGGDRNNNYGYTF,TGTGCCGGGAAGGGAGGGGACCGAAATAATAACTATGGCTACACCTTC,TRBJ1-2,-,-,TRBV30
CASSLSGTVPYEQYF,TGCGCCAGCAGCTTGTCCGGGACAGTACCCTACGAGCAGTACTTC,TRBJ2-7,-,TRBD1,TRBV5-1
CASSATSPNTIYF,TGTGCCAGCAGCGCCACTTCCCCCAACACCATATATTTT,TRBJ1-3,-,-,TRBV13
CASSARSYGYTF,TGTGCCAGTAGCGCACGGAGCTATGGCTACACCTTC,TRBJ1-2,-,-,TRBV19
CSVEEGRDNYGYTF,TGCAGCGTTGAAGAAGGGCGGGACAACTATGGCTACACCTTC,TRBJ1-2,few,-,TRBV29-1
CASSSPGQGLGYNEKLFF,TGTGCCAGCAGTTCCCCGGGACAGGGATTGGGTTATAATGAAAAACTGTTTTTT,TRBJ1-4,-,TRBD1,TRBV27
CASSLEGGTGLYEQYF,TGTGCCAGCAGCTTAGAGGGCGGGACAGGGCTGTACGAGCAGTACTTC,TRBJ2-7,-,TRBD1,TRBV7-2
CASSEGRGLYNEQFF,TGTGCCAGCAGTGAAGGTAGGGGGCTCTACAATGAGCAGTTCTTC,TRBJ2-1,-,TRBD1,TRBV6-1
CASSEEASTDTQYF,TGTGCCAGCAGTGAGGAGGCTAGCACAGATACGCAGTATTTT,TRBJ2-3,-,-,TRBV6-4
CASSAGLAHYNEQFF,TGTGCCAGCAGCGCGGGACTAGCGCATTACAATGAGCAGTTCTTC,TRBJ2-1,-,TRBD2,TRBV9
CASSFLAGGNNEQFF,TGTGCCAGCAGCTTCTTGGCGGGGGGGAATAATGAGCAGTTCTTC,TRBJ2-1,-,TRBD2,TRBV11-3
CASSSNYREETQYF,TGTGCCAGCAGCTCCAACTACAGGGAAGAGACCCAGTACTTC,TRBJ2-5,-,-,TRBV7-9
CASTNRGQGWDSPLHF,TGTGCCAGCACCAACCGAGGACAGGGTTGGGATTCACCCCTCCACTTT,TRBJ1-6,few,TRBD1,TRBV2
CASSFSRLGGEQYF,TGTGCCAGCAGTTTCTCTCGACTGGGCGGCGAGCAGTACTTC,TRBJ2-7,-,-,TRBV27
CASSQSGLAGGETQYF,TGCGCCAGCAGCCAGTCGGGACTAGCGGGGGGTGAGACCCAGTACTTC,TRBJ2-5,-,TRBD2,TRBV4-3
CASSYEGAWGNQPQHF,TGTGCCAGCAGTTACGAGGGGGCATGGGGCAATCAGCCCCAGCATTTT,TRBJ1-5,-,TRBD1,TRBV6-6
CASSQQGARADTQYF,TGCGCCAGCAGCCAACAGGGGGCTCGGGCGGATACGCAGTATTTT,TRBJ2-3,-,TRBD1,TRBV4-1
CASSLDAGGYGYTF,TGCGCCAGCAGCTTGGATGCGGGTGGCTATGGCTACACCTTC,TRBJ1-2,few,-,TRBV5-1
CASSPQIYGYTF,TGTGCCAGCAGCCCCCAAATTTATGGCTACACCTTC,TRBJ1-2,-,-,TRBV11-2
CASSPLDRAVSYGYTF,TGTGCCAGCTCACCCCTCGACAGGGCCGTGAGCTATGGCTACACCTTC,TRBJ1-2,few,TRBD1,TRBV18
CASSFVPGQGGFVGYTF,TGTGCCAGCAGCTTTGTTCCGGGACAGGGAGGATTCGTTGGCTACACCTTC,TRBJ1-2,few,TRBD1,TRBV7-2
CASRRDRLLGYYEQYF,TGTGCCAGCAGACGGGACCGATTGTTAGGCTACTACGAGCAGTACTTC,TRBJ2-7,-,-,TRBV6-6
CAIRSTWRTEAFF,TGTGCCATCAGGAGTACGTGGAGGACTGAAGCTTTCTTT,TRBJ1-1,-,-,TRBV10-3
CAWTHSSIGANVLTF,TGTGCCTGGACTCATAGCAGCATTGGGGCCAACGTCCTGACTTTC,TRBJ2-6,-,-,TRBV30
CASSRRGGPRDTEAFF,TGTGCCAGCAGCCGGAGGGGCGGCCCTAGAGACACTGAAGCTTTCTTT,TRBJ1-1,-,-,TRBV5-8
CAISESGTAGPEAFF,TGTGCCATCAGTGAGTCTGGGACAGCGGGACCTGAAGCTTTCTTT,TRBJ1-1,few,TRBD1,TRBV10-3
CASSLSGGDRDTQYF,TGTGCCAGCAGCTTATCGGGAGGGGACAGAGATACGCAGTATTTT,TRBJ2-3,-,-,TRBV7-2
CASSYGADHGYTF,TGTGCCAGCAGTTACGGAGCAGACCATGGCTACACCTTC,TRBJ1-2,-,-,TRBV6-6
CASSASGQAAGELFF,TGTGCCAGCAGCGCCTCGGGACAGGCGGCCGGGGAGCTGTTTTTT,TRBJ2-2,-,TRBD1,TRBV5-8
CASSLRPYEQYF,TGTGCCAGCAGCTTACGGCCCTACGAGCAGTACTTC,TRBJ2-7,few,-,TRBV11-2
CASKPPGIGNTIYF,TGCGCCAGCAAGCCACCGGGGATTGGAAACACCATATATTTT,TRBJ1-3,-,-,TRBV4-1
CASSSSGTGEKGLNQPQHF,TGTGCCAGCAGTTCATCCGGGACAGGGGAAAAGGGACTCAATCAGCCCCAGCATTTT,TRBJ1-5,once,TRBD1,TRBV27
CASSYSRDSGYSPLHF,TGTGCCAGCAGTTACAGCAGGGACAGCGGATATTCACCCCTCCACTTT,TRBJ1-6,-,TRBD1,TRBV6-5
CASSDRGREKLFF,TGTGCCAGCAGTGACAGGGGACGGGAAAAACTGTTTTTT,TRBJ1-4,few,TRBD1,TRBV27
CAWTQGRRSYTF,TGTGCCTGGACTCAGGGCAGGCGGAGCTACACCTTC,TRBJ1-2,few,-,TRBV30
CATSRANQPQHF,TGTGCCACCAGCAGGGCCAATCAGCCCCAGCATTTT,TRBJ1-5,-,-,TRBV15
CASRDPGGMNTEAFF,TGTGCCAGCCGGGACCCCGGGGGGATGAACACTGAAGCTTTCTTT,TRBJ1-1,-,-,TRBV7-9